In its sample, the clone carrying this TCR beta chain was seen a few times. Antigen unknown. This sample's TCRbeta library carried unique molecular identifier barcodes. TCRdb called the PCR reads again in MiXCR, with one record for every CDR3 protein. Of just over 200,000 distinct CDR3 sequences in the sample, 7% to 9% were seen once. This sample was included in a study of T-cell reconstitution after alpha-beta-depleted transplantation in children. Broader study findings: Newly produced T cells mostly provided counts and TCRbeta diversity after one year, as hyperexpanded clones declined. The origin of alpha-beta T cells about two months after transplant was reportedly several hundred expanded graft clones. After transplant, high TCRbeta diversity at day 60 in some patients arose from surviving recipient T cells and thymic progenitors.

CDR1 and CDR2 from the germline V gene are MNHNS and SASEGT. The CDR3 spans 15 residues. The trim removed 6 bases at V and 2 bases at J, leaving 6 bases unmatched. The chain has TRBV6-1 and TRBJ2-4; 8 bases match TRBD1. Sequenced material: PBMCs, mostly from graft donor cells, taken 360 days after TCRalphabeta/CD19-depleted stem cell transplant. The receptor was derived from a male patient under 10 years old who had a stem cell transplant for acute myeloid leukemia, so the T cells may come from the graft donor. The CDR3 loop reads CASSRTGITKNIQYF. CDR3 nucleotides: TGTGCCAGCAGCCGGACAGGGATAACCAAAAACATTCAGTACTTC.